This section outlines one T cell receptor beta chain sequence together with its context. The antigen is unknown. TCRdb analysed the 5' RACE reads with MiXCR anew, one entry per CDR3 protein. Among over 550,000 distinct CDR3 sequences, about 7.6% were seen once, and the ten largest hold about 1.6%. The data are from a study of identical twins. The CDR3 contains 14 residues. The V segment lost 5 bases and the J segment 6 bases; nucleotides outside the gene matches: 8. Germline-derived CDR1 and CDR2 are SGHRS and YFSETQ. The study, taken as a whole, reports: Researchers reported excess low generation probability among twin-shared out-of-frame alpha sequences. In drawing conclusions, the study used cross-sectional statistical analysis and did not follow the same donors.

This sample also belongs to another study, concerning yellow fever vaccine responses in identical twins. That work adds: As reported, the vaccine T cell response of twins seemed partly convergent and partly personalized.

This chain uses TRBV5-1 with TRBJ2-7, with 10 bases that match TRBD2. The sequence was collected from a woman between 18 and 29 years old in good health. What was sequenced was PBMCs. In nucleotides, the CDR3 is TGCGCCAGCAGGAGCGGGAGGGGTTATAGCGAGCAGTACTTC. It yields the protein CASRSGRGYSEQYF. The whole variable domain, remainder taken from reference TRBV5-1 and TRBJ2-7, is KAGVTQTPRYLIKTRGQQVTLSCSPISGHRSVSWYQQTPGQGLQFLFEYFSETQRNKGNFPGRFSGRQFSNSRSEMNVSTLELGDSALYLCASRSGRGYSEQYFGPGTRLTVT.